Presented here are 28 T cell receptor beta chains from one specimen sequenced in a study of T cell repertoires in cytomegalovirus infection. The antigens these receptors bind are not known. In TCRdb, the reads were re-called with MiXCR into one record per CDR3 protein. The top ten hold roughly 50% of the sample, which has 450,000 to 650,000 distinct CDR3 sequences, approximately 40% seen once. The sequencing here drew on cultured PBMCs, taken from culture after CMV antigen stimulation. The receptors derive from a human donor in good health (CMV status not recorded). Some clones in this sample may be carry-over from other donors' samples.

This clonotype was seen many times. V and J are TRBV7-2 and TRBJ1-5; unclear D gene. CDR1 and CDR2 from the germline V gene are SGHTA and FQGNSA. Trimming pared 1 base from V and 2 bases from J, leaving 12 bases between. The CDR3 loop spans 16 amino acids. CDR3 DNA: TGTGCCAGCAGCTTAGAGGTCCCCTGGGGCAATCAGCCCCAGCATTTT. It translates to CASSLEVPWGNQPQHF.

This clonotype was seen once. The V gene is TRBV7-4, the J gene TRBJ2-7, with a weak D call TRBD2 (5 bases). CDR1 is SGHVT, CDR2 SQSDAQ, per germline. Deletions cut 5 bases from V and 9 bases from J, with 17 bases between. The CDR3 loop spans 13 amino acids. The CDR3 DNA reads TGTGCCAGCAGCCTACCAATAGGACTCACGCAGTACTTC. As protein: CASSLPIGLTQYF.

The V gene is TRBV9, the J gene TRBJ2-2; possible D gene TRBD2, 5 bases. V dropped 4 bases and J dropped 0 bases, with 10 bases sitting between them. Germline V gene sequence: CDR1 SGDLS, CDR2 YYNGEE. This CDR3 is 15 amino acids long. The CDR3 coding sequence is TGTGCCAGCAGCCTAGACGGGGCGAACACCGGGGAGCTGTTTTTT. Translated, it gives CASSLDGANTGELFF.

The chain carries TRBV5-6 and TRBJ2-7; TRBD1 matches at 9 bases. CDR1 and CDR2 from the germline V gene are SGHDT and YYEEEE. V dropped 1 base and J dropped 7; count of bases not matched to a gene: 12. The CDR3 has 16 amino acids. CDR3 in DNA: TGTGCCAGCAGCTTGACTCCGGGACAGGGTTTGGGGGAGCAGTACTTC. Its protein is CASSLTPGQGLGEQYF. Looking up the rest from reference TRBV5-6 and TRBJ2-7 gives the full variable domain: DAGVTQSPTHLIKTRGQQVTLRCSPKSGHDTVSWYQQALGQGPQFIFQYYEEEERQRGNFPDRFSGHQFPNYSSELNVNALLLGDSALYLCASSLTPGQGLGEQYFGPGTRLTVT.

This clonotype showed up just once. This rearrangement joins TRBV10-3 to TRBJ2-5; 7 nucleotides match TRBD1. The germline gives CDR1 ENHRY, CDR2 SYGVKD. The CDR3 spans 13 residues. J gave up 0 bases and V 11 bases, and 6 bases lay outside the gene matches. The CDR3 protein is CALGTAYQETQYF. CDR3 nucleotide sequence: TGTGCCCTCGGGACAGCGTACCAAGAGACCCAGTACTTC.

This clonotype was observed a handful of times. V gene TRBV7-2 combines with J gene TRBJ2-4; either TRBD1 or TRBD2 may fit D (6 bases each). CDR1 is SGHTA, CDR2 FQGNSA, per germline. CDR3 length: 15 residues. Trimming stripped 5 bases from V and 0 bases from J, with 11 bases between. CDR3 residues: CASSGGRLAKNIQYF. The CDR3 region has the DNA TGTGCCAGCAGCGGGGGGCGACTAGCCAAAAACATTCAGTACTTC.

The chain joins TRBV19 to TRBJ1-1; perhaps TRBD1 as D (6 bases). CDR3 length equals 15 residues. V lost 7 bases and J 1 base, leaving 16 bases between the germline ends. Germline V lookup: CDR1 LNHDA, CDR2 SQIVND (reference sequence). Here the CDR3 reads CASKMEGVGNTEAFF. The CDR3 DNA sequence: TGTGCCAGTAAGATGGAGGGGGTCGGGAACACTGAAGCTTTCTTT. Looking up the rest from reference TRBV19 and TRBJ1-1 gives the full variable domain: DGGITQSPKYLFRKEGQNVTLSCEQNLNHDAMYWYRQDPGQGLRLIYYSQIVNDFQKGDIAEGYSVSREKKESFPLTVTSAQKNPTAFYLCASKMEGVGNTEAFFGQGTRLTVV.

This clonotype has a handful of counts. This chain joins TRBV6-1 and TRBJ1-6, with TRBD1 as a possible D gene (6 bases). The germline CDR1 and CDR2 sequences are MNHNS and SASEGT. CDR3 length: 19 amino acids. Trimming took off 2 bases at V and 7 bases at J, with 24 bases between the two ends. The CDR3: CASSETGTWRSDGNSPLHF. The CDR3 DNA reads TGTGCCAGCAGTGAAACAGGGACGTGGAGATCGGACGGCAATTCACCCCTCCACTTT.

The chain employs TRBV2 and TRBJ1-1; maybe TRBD1 (5 bases). V was trimmed by 7 bases and J by 0 bases, leaving 6 bases between them. Germline CDR1 is SNHLY and CDR2 is FYNNEI. The CDR3 is made up of 12 amino acids. The CDR3 sequence: CASMGVNTEAFF. The CDR3, as DNA: TGTGCCAGCATGGGGGTGAACACTGAAGCTTTCTTT.

This clonotype was picked up many times. CDR3 bases: TGTGCCAGCAGCTTAGTCCTGTCCGGGGAGCTGTTTTTT. Translating gives CASSLVLSGELFF. This chain uses TRBV7-2 with TRBJ2-2, with D unclear. CDR3 size: 13 residues. The germline gives CDR1 SGHTA, CDR2 FQGNSA. The germline V and J ends were trimmed by 1 base and 6 bases, with 6 bases remaining between them.

The genes are TRBV30 and TRBJ1-3, with D uncertain. V was shortened by 0 bases and J by 4 bases, with 16 bases between the two germline ends. This CDR3 spans 16 amino acids. The germline gives CDR1 GTSNPN, CDR2 SVGIG (reference sequence). DNA of the CDR3: TGTGCCTGGAGTGTACGATGGTCCGCGTCAGGAAACACCATATATTTT. Amino acid sequence: CAWSVRWSASGNTIYF.

This clonotype occurred a few times. The CDR3: CASSQDLVRDRVPFTGNTIYF. CDR3 coding DNA: TGTGCCAGCAGCCAAGATCTTGTCCGGGACAGGGTGCCTTTTACTGGAAACACCATATATTTT. The gene calls are TRBV14 and TRBJ1-3, with 9 bases fitting TRBD1. This CDR3 has 21 residues. V trimming: 0 bases; J trimming: 2 bases; junction bases outside the gene matches: 17. The germline V gene has CDR1 SGHDN and CDR2 FVKESK. The full variable domain, in which reference TRBV14 and TRBJ1-3 provide the parts outside the CDR3, is EAGVTQFPSHSVIEKGQTVTLRCDPISGHDNLYWYRRVMGKEIKFLLHFVKESKQDESGMPNNRFLAERTGGTYSTLKVQPAELEDSGVYFCASSQDLVRDRVPFTGNTIYFGEGSWLTVV.

The chain has TRBV12-3 or TRBV12-4 and TRBJ2-2; 14 bases match TRBD2. This CDR3 has 17 amino acids. V lost 7 bases to trimming and J lost 5 bases; unmatched junction nucleotides: 9. CDR3 region: CASTSGLAGVWTGELFF. CDR3 DNA sequence: TGTGCCAGCACTTCGGGACTAGCGGGAGTTTGGACCGGGGAGCTGTTTTTT.

The rearrangement links TRBV27 to TRBJ2-2, with 7 bases fitting TRBD1. V lost 0 bases, J lost 2 bases, and 9 bases stayed unmatched. The CDR3 consists of 18 residues. The V gene's germline CDR1 is MNHEY and CDR2 SMNVEV (reference sequence). The CDR3 DNA reads as TGTGCCAGCAGTTTATCCCCGACGGACAGGACAAACACCGGGGAGCTGTTTTTT. Protein: CASSLSPTDRTNTGELFF.

The gene calls are TRBV7-2 and TRBJ2-3; D ambiguous. Deletions cut 4 bases from V and 10 bases from J, with 15 bases between. This CDR3 is built from 13 residues. CDR1 and CDR2 (germline): SGHTA, FQGNSA. The CDR3 reads CASSSDPLVAQYF. CDR3 DNA sequence: TGTGCCAGCAGCTCAGACCCCCTAGTCGCGCAGTATTTT.

This clonotype was counted a few times. This chain joins TRBV7-2 and TRBJ2-2, with 8 bases lining up with TRBD2. The CDR3 sequence is 15 residues long. Looked up from germline, CDR1 is SGHTA and CDR2 is FQGNSA. J lost 6 bases, V lost 0 bases, and 3 bases had no gene match. CDR3 region: CASSLAGRGAGELFF. The CDR3 nucleotides are TGTGCCAGCAGCTTAGCCGGGAGGGGAGCCGGGGAGCTGTTTTTT.

The CDR3 is CASSHTGTVYGTSLETQYF. The CDR3 DNA is TGTGCCAGCTCACACACCGGGACAGTGTATGGGACTAGCCTGGAGACCCAGTACTTC. The chain joins TRBV18 to TRBJ2-5; 9 nucleotides line up with TRBD2. V shed 4 bases and J 5 bases; nucleotides not matched to a gene: 20. CDR3 length: 19 amino acids. CDR1 is KGHSH and CDR2 is LQKENI in the germline V gene.

The V gene is TRBV12-3 or TRBV12-4, the J gene TRBJ2-2, with a possible D match to TRBD2 (6 bases). This CDR3 contains 14 residues. Trimming pared 3 bases from V and 7 bases from J, leaving 12 bases between. The CDR3 is CASSFSREGGELFF. CDR3 sequence (DNA): TGTGCCAGCAGTTTTTCGCGGGAAGGCGGGGAGCTGTTTTTT.

This sequence joins TRBV20-1 and TRBJ2-5; D may be TRBD1 or TRBD2 (6 bases each). The germline CDR1 and CDR2 sequences are DFQATT and SNEGSKA (reference sequence). V was trimmed by 6 bases and J by 5 bases, leaving 25 bases between them. The CDR3 contains 16 residues. In DNA form, the CDR3 reads TGCAGTGCCAGCCCCCCCACAGGGCGGGGCAGTGAGACCCAGTACTTC. It yields the protein CSASPPTGRGSETQYF.

The chain has TRBV20-1 and TRBJ1-2; 10 positions agree with TRBD1. This CDR3 is 13 amino acids long. CDR1 DFQATT and CDR2 SNEGSKA come from the germline V gene (reference sequence). The trim removed 3 bases at V and 6 bases at J, leaving 4 bases unmatched. The CDR3 DNA is TGCAGTGCTAGGGGACAGGGGAGAGATGGCTACACCTTC. Its translation: CSARGQGRDGYTF.

There are many counts of this clonotype. The J gene is TRBJ2-5, the V gene TRBV6-1, with 7 bases aligning to TRBD1. Germline lookup yields CDR1 MNHNS and CDR2 SASEGT. The CDR3 runs to 15 residues. After removal of 4 bases from V and 0 bases from J, the junction contained 5 bases not matched to a gene. The CDR3 nucleotides read TGTGCCAGCAGTGGAGTACAGGGGTACCAAGAGACCCAGTACTTC. Translated: CASSGVQGYQETQYF.

The chain carries TRBV28 and TRBJ1-5; D may be TRBD1 (5 bases). CDR1 is MDHEN and CDR2 is SYDVKM in the germline V gene. This CDR3 has 12 amino acids. The CDR3 DNA reads as TGTTCGTCCGGGACTAGCAATCAGCCCCAGCATTTT. It is translated as CSSGTSNQPQHF. Filled out from reference TRBV28 and TRBJ1-5, the complete variable domain reads DVKVTQSSRYLVKRTGEKVFLECVQDMDHENMFWYRQDPGLGLRLIYFSYDVKMKEKGDIPEGYSVSREKKERFSLILESASTNQTSMYLCSSGTSNQPQHFGDGTRLSIL.

This chain uses TRBV20-1 with TRBJ1-5, with D possibly TRBD1 on 6 matching bases. Germline lookup yields CDR1 DFQATT and CDR2 SNEGSKA (reference sequence). V was trimmed by 0 bases and J by 7 bases, leaving 19 bases between them. This CDR3 has 16 amino acids. CDR3 residues: CSARDTRGGLGQPQHF. For the CDR3, the DNA is TGCAGTGCTAGAGATACACGGGGGGGGCTCGGGCAGCCCCAGCATTTT.

This clonotype was observed a handful of times. The rearrangement uses TRBV6-1 and TRBJ1-2; a weak D match, TRBD1 (6 bases). Trimming pared 0 bases from V and 5 bases from J, leaving 10 bases between. Germline V CDR1 and CDR2: MNHNS, SASEGT. The CDR3 extends over 14 amino acids. CDR3 loop: CASSEAHRAYGYTF. Here the CDR3 DNA reads TGTGCCAGCAGTGAAGCGCACAGGGCGTATGGCTACACCTTC.

The rearrangement joins TRBV7-9 to TRBJ2-1; D perhaps matches TRBD1 (6 bases). V lost 1 base, J lost 11 bases, and 15 bases lay in between. CDR1 and CDR2 from the germline V gene are SEHNR and FQNEAQ (reference sequence). The CDR3 consists of 14 residues. CDR3 DNA sequence: TGTGCCAGCAGCTTAGGACAGGCCTCAATGAAGCAGTTCTTC. It is translated as CASSLGQASMKQFF. Supplemented by reference TRBV7-9 and TRBJ2-1, the full variable domain reads DTGVSQNPRHKITKRGQNVTFRCDPISEHNRLYWYRQTLGQGPEFLTYFQNEAQLEKSRLLSDRFSAERPKGSFSTLEIQRTEQGDSAMYLCASSLGQASMKQFFGPGTRLTVL.

The J gene is TRBJ1-5, the V gene TRBV4-3; a possible D gene is TRBD1 (5 bases). Trimming shortened V by 0 bases and J by 6 bases, and 18 bases separated the two germline ends. In germline, CDR1 is LGHNA, CDR2 YSLEER. The CDR3 length is 17 residues. CDR3 DNA sequence: TGCGCCAGCAGCCAAGATGTCAGGGCAAGGTGGGGTCAGCCCCAGCATTTT. This sequence encodes CASSQDVRARWGQPQHF.

This chain connects TRBV15 to TRBJ2-5, with D uncertain. CDR3 length: 13 amino acids. V lost 0 bases and J 7 bases, leaving 9 bases between the germline ends. CDR1 and CDR2 (germline): LNHNV, YYDKDF (reference sequence). The CDR3 coding sequence is TGTGCCACCAGCAGAGACCCCCGCGCGACCCAGTACTTC. Protein sequence: CATSRDPRATQYF.

This clonotype was counted between two and nine times. The V and J genes are TRBV7-9 and TRBJ2-1; TRBD2 agrees at 8 bases. CDR1 and CDR2 (germline): SEHNR, FQNEAQ (reference sequence). The CDR3 is 17 amino acids. The J segment lost 1 base and the V segment lost 4 bases, leaving 9 bases of the junction unmatched. The CDR3 sequence is CASSSSLREGSYNEQFF. The CDR3 DNA is TGTGCCAGCAGCTCCTCCCTCCGGGAGGGGTCCTACAATGAGCAGTTCTTC.